This T cell receptor (beta chain) came from a study of T-cell reconstitution after alpha-beta-depleted transplantation in children. This clonotype was found many times. A TCRbeta library incorporating unique molecular identifiers was prepared. Via MiXCR, TCRdb re-called the PCR reads, giving one row per CDR3 protein. The sample gives some 340,000 distinct CDR3 sequences, about 9.3% of which show up once; 2% to 3% is in the top ten. This clonotype was obtained from a human donor who donated a stem cell graft to a child with acute lymphoblastic leukemia. The sample here was PBMCs from the stem cell graft donor, taken from the stem cell graft.

The CDR3 nucleotides are TGCGCCAGCAGCTTGGGCCAGCGGGAGGGCCTCTACAATGAGCAGTTCTTC. It translates to CASSLGQREGLYNEQFF. V is TRBV5-1 and J is TRBJ2-1; 10 bases line up with TRBD2. With 0 bases clipped from V and 3 bases from J, the junction kept 6 bases outside the gene matches. The CDR3 totals 17 residues. Germline V gene sequence: CDR1 SGHRS, CDR2 YFSETQ.